This is a list of T cell receptor beta chains from one sample in a study of CD8 T cells in ankylosing spondylitis. TCRdb called the 5' RACE reads again in MiXCR, with one record for every CDR3 protein. In the table there are around 770,000 distinct CDR3 sequences, around 17% of which are singletons. The sample consisted of blood, either unsorted or a sorted T cell fraction (not recorded which). The receptor source for this set is a male donor with ankylosing spondylitis. Each CDR3 is given with its conserved first and last residue. The D gene is left open where the match is weak. Where a row states a size, it is once, few, many or the class of an expanded clone; other rows omit it.

D	V	J	size	CDR3	DNA
.	TRBV7-8	TRBJ2-7	.	CASSLESSFSYEQYF	TGTGCCAGCAGCTTAGAGTCTAGCTTCTCCTACGAGCAGTACTTC
.	TRBV6-2/TRBV6-3	TRBJ2-6	few	CASTLRGGIYGANVLTF	TGTGCCAGCACCTTACGCGGCGGGATTTATGGGGCCAACGTCCTGACTTTC
TRBD1	TRBV6-1	TRBJ1-4	.	CASSEETGGREKLFF	TGTGCCAGCAGTGAAGAAACAGGGGGTCGTGAAAAACTGTTTTTT
TRBD1	TRBV12-3/TRBV12-4	TRBJ1-3	many	CASSLATGGSGNTIYF	TGTGCCAGCAGTTTAGCGACAGGGGGCTCTGGAAACACCATATATTTT
.	TRBV6-4	TRBJ1-6	few	CASSDQQGADSPLHF	TGTGCCAGCAGTGACCAACAGGGCGCTGATTCACCCCTCCACTTT
TRBD2	TRBV20-1	TRBJ2-3	.	CSATGLAGDTDTQYF	TGCAGTGCTACTGGACTAGCGGGGGATACAGATACGCAGTATTTT
.	TRBV5-1	TRBJ1-4	.	CASSKRSGLNEKLFF	TGCGCCAGCAGCAAACGGTCGGGACTGAATGAAAAACTGTTTTTT
TRBD1	TRBV24-1	TRBJ2-7	few	CATSDQNRGTYEQYF	TGTGCCACCAGTGATCAGAACAGGGGCACCTACGAGCAGTACTTC
TRBD1	TRBV12-3/TRBV12-4	TRBJ1-1	few	CASSDRDEAFF	TGTGCCAGCAGCGACAGGGACGAAGCTTTCTTT
.	TRBV29-1	TRBJ1-4	once	CSVRFGEKLFF	TGCAGCGTTCGATTTGGGGAAAAACTGTTTTTT
TRBD2	TRBV7-9	TRBJ2-7	.	CASSPRLAEQYEQYF	TGTGCCAGCAGTCCCCGACTAGCGGAGCAATACGAGCAGTACTTC
.	TRBV4-1	TRBJ2-6	.	CASSQDSEGSGANVLTF	TGCGCCAGCAGCCAAGATTCCGAGGGATCTGGGGCCAACGTCCTGACTTTC
.	TRBV29-1	TRBJ2-3	.	CSVDPQGDTQYF	TGCAGCGTTGACCCCCAGGGAGATACGCAGTATTTT
.	TRBV28	TRBJ2-7	few	CASPQSRIGPLEQYF	TGTGCCAGCCCCCAAAGTCGGATAGGACCACTAGAGCAGTACTTC
.	TRBV20-1	TRBJ2-3	few	CSWTLGTDTQYF	TGCAGTTGGACACTTGGCACAGATACGCAGTATTTT
TRBD1	TRBV27	TRBJ2-1	few	CASSPRGFEQFF	TGTGCCAGCAGTCCCAGGGGGTTTGAGCAGTTCTTC
TRBD1	TRBV10-3	TRBJ2-5	few	CAISGDRGEETQYF	TGTGCCATCAGTGGAGACAGGGGTGAAGAGACCCAGTACTTC
TRBD2	TRBV20-1	TRBJ2-3	few	CSAQLAGADTQYF	TGCAGTGCGCAACTAGCGGGGGCAGATACGCAGTATTTT
.	TRBV20-1	TRBJ1-2	many	CSATLTGHGYTF	TGCAGTGCCACGTTGACAGGACATGGCTACACCTTC
.	TRBV29-1	TRBJ2-1	.	CSVEWGSGGNEQFF	TGCAGCGTTGAGTGGGGTAGCGGAGGGAATGAGCAGTTCTTC
.	TRBV28	TRBJ1-1	.	CASSSLQFIGGMNTEAFF	TGTGCCAGCAGCTCCCTTCAGTTTATTGGGGGTATGAACACTGAAGCTTTCTTT
TRBD1	TRBV15	TRBJ1-2	once	CATRATDREYDGYTF	TGTGCCACCAGAGCCACGGACAGGGAATACGATGGCTACACCTTC
TRBD2	TRBV12-3/TRBV12-4	TRBJ2-1	few	CASSLNAGGARTLAGMYNEQFF	TGTGCCAGCAGTTTAAACGCGGGGGGCGCAAGAACTTTAGCGGGAATGTACAATGAGCAGTTCTTC
.	TRBV6-4	TRBJ2-2	.	CASSGHTDTGELFF	TGTGCCAGCAGTGGCCACACAGACACCGGGGAGCTGTTTTTT
.	TRBV20-1	TRBJ1-2	.	CSARGLGGYGYTF	TGCAGTGCTAGAGGACTGGGGGGTTATGGCTACACCTTC
TRBD1	TRBV12-3/TRBV12-4	TRBJ2-5	few	CASRPGQEGTQYF	TGTGCCAGCAGACCGGGACAGGAGGGGACCCAGTACTTC
TRBD1	TRBV9	TRBJ1-1	few	CASSVMGQGDTEAFF	TGTGCCAGCAGCGTTATGGGACAGGGTGACACTGAAGCTTTCTTT
.	TRBV11-2	TRBJ2-7	few	CASSFTLTATGSSYEQYF	TGTGCCAGCAGCTTCACCCTCACCGCAACAGGAAGCTCCTACGAGCAGTACTTC
TRBD1	TRBV6-5	TRBJ1-2	.	CASSYADRGSYGYTF	TGTGCCAGCAGTTACGCGGACAGGGGAAGCTATGGCTACACCTTC
.	TRBV25-1	TRBJ2-1	few	CASSEPQGVKGYNEQFF	TGTGCCAGCAGTGAGCCCCAGGGTGTGAAGGGATACAATGAGCAGTTCTTC
.	TRBV5-1	TRBJ2-7	.	CASNGRSSYEQYF	TGCGCCAGCAATGGCAGGTCCTCCTACGAGCAGTACTTC
.	TRBV4-2	TRBJ1-3	.	CASSQDPGGLVNTIYF	TGTGCCAGCAGCCAAGATCCCGGGGGTCTTGTCAACACCATATATTTT
.	TRBV27	TRBJ1-1	few	CASSLQGRRDPEAFF	TGTGCCAGCAGTTTACAGGGGCGCCGGGACCCTGAAGCTTTCTTT
.	TRBV13	TRBJ2-1	once	CASSLLLGGDYNEQFF	TGTGCCAGCAGCCTACTGCTCGGGGGAGACTACAATGAGCAGTTCTTC
.	TRBV20-1	TRBJ2-3	few	CSATIGGTDTQYF	TGCAGTGCCACCATAGGGGGGACAGATACGCAGTATTTT
TRBD1	TRBV20-1	TRBJ2-7	.	CSAEAGTGSHEQYF	TGCAGTGCAGAAGCCGGGACAGGGTCCCACGAGCAGTACTTC
.	TRBV9	TRBJ2-3	few	CASSVDLLGGTDTQYF	TGTGCCAGCAGCGTAGACCTCCTAGGTGGCACAGATACGCAGTATTTT
TRBD2	TRBV7-9	TRBJ2-2	.	CASSFLAGESTGELFF	TGTGCCAGCAGCTTCCTAGCGGGAGAATCCACCGGGGAGCTGTTTTTT
.	TRBV5-1	TRBJ2-1	many	CASSEGPYNEQFF	TGCGCCAGCAGCGAGGGACCGTACAATGAGCAGTTCTTC
TRBD1	TRBV4-2	TRBJ1-6	few	CASSQLPGQGNNSPLHF	TGTGCCAGCAGCCAACTGCCGGGACAGGGAAATAATTCACCCCTCCACTTT
.	TRBV11-2	TRBJ1-4	many	CASSLGRGSATNEKLFF	TGTGCCAGCAGCCTTGGCAGGGGCTCCGCAACTAATGAAAAACTGTTTTTT
.	TRBV6-5	TRBJ2-1	.	CASSYSNRGNEQFF	TGTGCCAGCAGTTACTCGAACAGAGGGAATGAGCAGTTCTTC
TRBD2	TRBV5-1	TRBJ2-3	.	CASSLRAGGRGTDTQYF	TGCGCCAGCAGCTTGAGGGCGGGGGGGCGTGGCACAGATACGCAGTATTTT
.	TRBV11-1	TRBJ1-1	few	CASSLARGLRSTEAFF	TGTGCCAGCAGCTTAGCGAGGGGGTTGAGGAGCACTGAAGCTTTCTTT
TRBD2	TRBV20-1	TRBJ2-1	.	CSARGGLAGGYEQFF	TGCAGTGCTAGAGGGGGACTAGCGGGAGGTTATGAGCAGTTCTTC
.	TRBV20-1	TRBJ2-1	many	CSASGRNNEQFF	TGCAGTGCTAGTGGACGGAACAATGAGCAGTTCTTC
.	TRBV20-1	TRBJ2-2	.	CSAPGRVGGELFF	TGCAGTGCTCCGGGACGAGTGGGCGGGGAGCTGTTTTTT
TRBD2	TRBV9	TRBJ2-1	.	CASSVVGGGVNEQFF	TGTGCCAGCAGCGTAGTGGGCGGGGGAGTTAATGAGCAGTTCTTC
TRBD1	TRBV6-4	TRBJ2-2	many	CASSDERTGAPGELFF	TGTGCCAGCAGTGACGAGAGGACAGGGGCCCCCGGGGAGCTGTTTTTT
.	TRBV5-1	TRBJ2-3	.	CASSLEGGTPDTQYF	TGCGCCAGCAGCTTGGAGGGTGGGACTCCAGATACGCAGTATTTT
.	TRBV12-3/TRBV12-4	TRBJ1-6	many	CASRQGNSPLHF	TGTGCCAGCAGACAGGGCAACTCACCCCTCCACTTT
.	TRBV6-1	TRBJ2-3	few	CASSPRGNTDTQYF	TGTGCCAGCAGTCCACGGGGTAACACAGATACGCAGTATTTT
.	TRBV3-1	TRBJ2-7	.	CASSQRTGSPYEQYF	TGTGCCAGCAGCCAACGGACCGGCTCCCCCTACGAGCAGTACTTC
TRBD2	TRBV7-2	TRBJ2-7	.	CASSSGSGGGEQYF	TGTGCCAGCAGCTCAGGTTCTGGGGGGGGCGAGCAGTACTTC
TRBD2	TRBV27	TRBJ2-1	.	CASSGSGIAYNEQFF	TGTGCCAGCAGTGGAAGCGGGATAGCCTACAATGAGCAGTTCTTC
TRBD1	TRBV9	TRBJ1-1	.	CASSDPLGTGIRGTEAFF	TGTGCCAGCAGCGACCCTCTCGGGACAGGGATCCGAGGCACTGAAGCTTTCTTT
.	TRBV5-5	TRBJ2-1	few	CASSRGAGKNEQFF	TGTGCCAGCAGCCGTGGGGCAGGGAAGAATGAGCAGTTCTTC